This record concerns one T cell receptor (beta chain) sequence. The V gene end was trimmed by 1 base and the J gene end by 4 bases; junction bases not matched to a gene: 5. The length of the CDR3 is 14 residues. CDR1 is DFQATT and CDR2 is SNEGSKA in the germline V gene (reference sequence). TCRdb reanalysed the RT-PCR reads using MiXCR and keeps one entry per CDR3 protein. This sample yields about 150,000 distinct CDR3 sequences, of which about two fifths are seen a single time; around 50% belongs to the top ten. The source of the sample is a study of patients and donors after allogeneic stem cell transplantation.

Sequencing was done on a sample of blood, either unsorted or a sorted T cell fraction (not recorded which). This sequence originates from a human donor who was either an allogeneic HSCT recipient or a stem cell or donor lymphocyte infusion donor (not recorded which). It is not recorded whose cells these are; they may come from a transplant donor. The V and J genes are TRBV20-1 and TRBJ2-5; 8 bases are shared with TRBD2. CDR3 region: CSARASGGRETQYF. CDR3 sequence (DNA): TGCAGTGCTAGAGCCAGCGGGGGCAGAGAGACCCAGTACTTC.